Described below is a single TCR beta chain sequence and its context. Its antigen is still unknown. Base qualities are not recorded, but no much larger clone differs from it by a single base. The cohort comprised under 700 healthy bone marrow donors. All cohort members were sampled while nominally healthy, although unrecorded immune exposures were likely present. The donor was CMV seropositive and belonged to the group of over 250 seropositive cohort members. A peripheral blood sample was provided by each donor, and peripheral blood mononuclear cells were used for TCR beta sequencing. Genomic DNA was extracted from the blood cell samples with the Qiagen DNeasy Blood Extraction Kit. The library was generated by the immunoSEQ multiplex PCR assay. A mixture of 60 forward primers for TCR Vbeta segments and 13 reverse primers for TCR Jbeta segments was used in the multiplex PCR. Amplification of the CDR3 region of rearranged TCR beta genes was performed with a multiplex PCR assay on genomic DNA. On the Illumina HiSeq System, the amplified TCR beta libraries were sequenced as 87-base-pair reads. As for the original processing: In a later analysis, 80 million or so unique TCR beta chains were counted across the roughly 610 repertoires, and approximately 9.9 million of these chains were shared by at least two donors. A nearest-neighbor algorithm error-corrected the raw reads and collapsed the reads into unique sequences, merging closely related sequences to remove PCR and sequencing errors. Alignment of CDR3 sequences to IMGT reference sequences was used to assign V, D and J gene segments. For a sequence to be retained, a match of at least six nucleotides was required to both a V gene segment and a J gene segment. Rearrangements were classified as productive when the CDR3 lacked stop codons and remained in frame with V and J, and all other rearrangements were classified as non-productive. CDR3 was defined according to IMGT convention as the region running from the second conserved V-encoded cysteine to the conserved J-encoded phenylalanine. The earlier analysis of fewer than 700 of the donors excluded sequences that lacked an unambiguous match to a single V gene segment. An earlier analysis of fewer than 650 of the donors classified V segments as functional when productive rearrangements were above 56.7% and as segregating when the standard deviation between donors was above 5%. To diagnose cytomegalovirus status from the catalog of TCR beta chain sequences, a statistical classification framework was built. A later analysis assigned V and J genes by comparing TCR nucleotide sequences with IMGT/GENE-DB human TR gene sequences. In a later analysis, CDR3 sequences and most-parsimonious VDJ recombination scenarios were assigned using the TCRdist pipeline. A later analysis defined each TCR beta chain by its CDR3 amino acid sequence plus V-gene family, and excluded reads lacking a unique V-gene family. In a later analysis, 550 to 650 highly shared, low-generation-probability nucleotide sequences were removed to address suspected cross-contamination and a sequencing artifact. In a later analysis, a clonal expansion index for each public chain was calculated from normalized within-repertoire ranks of inferred template counts. In a later analysis, generation probabilities were computed with a VDJ recombination model fitted to out-of-frame rearrangements, and the resulting probabilities were checked against IGoR. In a later analysis, hypergeometric tests were used to score TCR-TCR, TCR-HLA and TCR-CMV co-occurrence, with a repertoire-size bias correction applied to TCR pairs. In a later analysis, false discovery rates were estimated by permuting HLA or CMV assignments 20 times. In a later analysis, co-occurring TCRs were grouped with DBSCAN, and TCRdist sequence similarity was added when clustering was performed within HLA-allele-positive subsets. Repertoires with fewer than 30,000 or more than 120,000 public chains were left out of co-occurrence clustering, as were about 5 repertoires with anomalous nucleotide sharing. In its TCRdb copy, this immuneACCESS table keeps in-frame sequences only and misses some clones. Where compared with another copy, unresolved V genes explain less than half of these, and the others have no known cause. V and J calls and clone size are given by that table; D and trimming were obtained from the DNA. The sample yields 190,000 or so clones; roughly 77% were counted once. Around 0.38% of the sample is in the top ten clones.

The data originate from a study of cytomegalovirus exposure and HLA in healthy donors (dated by TCRdb to the late 2010s). Regarding the complete study: An earlier analysis of under 600 of the donors reported approximately 300 Gb of sequence data and some 100 million unique TCR beta sequences from about 200 million T cells. An early release that covered roughly 600 HLA-typed donors contained approximately 320 gigabases of sequencing data and some 87 million unique TCR sequences. Among the roughly 370 genotyped donors, around 81% belonged to the genetic ancestry cluster associated with self-reported Caucasian donors. The study aimed to test whether signatures of past pathogen exposure could be identified by cataloging public T cell receptors. Using immunosequencing, the study profiled T cell repertoires from 500 to 800 subjects and related those repertoires to cytomegalovirus serostatus. In addition to the first cohort of several hundred subjects, a separate validation cohort of 100 to 150 different subjects was used. To predict cytomegalovirus infection status, the study brought together high-throughput TCR immunosequencing, statistical association of individual TCRs with disease status, and machine learning. To study patterns of TCR occurrence, a later analysis re-analyzed previously published TCR beta repertoires from around 660 donors and added high-resolution HLA genotyping. Rather than using new phenotypic data, the later analysis identified candidate immune exposures from TCR beta sequences and from how often those sequences occurred across donors. An earlier analysis of about 620 of the donors applied high-throughput TCR beta sequencing to assess whether each TCR beta V gene segment acted as functional or pseudogenic. Donor age, sex, ethnicity and CMV serostatus were compiled together with the repertoire data. A later genetic analysis took genome-wide SNP genotypes for 398 of the 666 donors and used that subset as a discovery cohort. Every discovery cohort repertoire had been produced on one sequencing platform. Class I and class II HLA loci were covered by the typing at four-digit resolution. The number of typed donors differed by locus: roughly 620-640 for A, B, C, DRB1 and DQB1; approximately 520 for DQA1; 606 for DPA1; and some 450 for DPB1. Four or five DR-DQ haplotypes were treated as single units for association and clustering because of strong linkage in the cohort. Among approximately 370 genotyped donors of the cohort, an average of approximately 240,000 unique TCR beta nucleotide sequences was sequenced per donor, of which about 19% were non-productive.

General study outcomes and caveats: Correlated functional status among segregating V segments might reflect linkage disequilibrium, but an unknown experimental factor could not be ruled out. A later analysis found that most CMV-associated TCR beta chains appeared HLA-restricted, with HLA associations seemingly driven largely by CMV exposure. Sequencing depth was assumed to be roughly uniform across donors in the presence/absence analyses, though that assumption may not hold. According to the authors, the approach could potentially be generalized to other disease states and immunological phenotypes. The sequencing pipeline was judged likely to have produced a cluster of highly shared sequence variants as a technical artifact. In the study, some 160 TCR beta chains were listed as associated with cytomegalovirus. In an earlier analysis of 587 of the donors, most TCR beta V segments appeared in productive rearrangements about 90% or about 30% of the time, broadly matching IMGT annotations. HLA typing was unavailable for some donors at each locus, so association tests used only the typed subset. CMV serostatus was the only immune exposure information available for the cohort. In a later analysis, HLA-associated TCR beta chains showed more clonal expansion and lower generation probabilities than non-associated chains that were equally common. In vitro tests confirmed that a few of the cytomegalovirus-associated TCR beta chains recognize cytomegalovirus antigens. Across donors, most TCR sequences were observed very rarely, whereas some public TCRs were present in many individuals. A further reported finding was that TCR beta sequences accurately predicted the HLA-A and HLA-B alleles for most subjects in the first cohort. Because the 87-base-pair reads could not distinguish some IMGT-functional V segments, including TRBV6-2 and TRBV6-3, those segments were excluded. In a later genetic analysis, fewer N-insertions in productive TCRs were reported among donors in an Asian-associated ancestry cluster than the approximately 670-donor mean. When HLA alleles, especially DR and DQ, strongly co-occurred, attributing TCR associations to individual alleles was difficult. A later genetic analysis associated a missense DCLRE1C variant with V-gene and J-gene trimming of TCR beta chains, and an independent cohort replicated the association. A later analysis associated about 17,000 TCR beta sequences with specific HLA alleles at a false discovery rate of 0.05. The classifier was reported to diagnose cytomegalovirus status with high specificity and sensitivity in both the original and validation cohorts. According to a later analysis, TCR association rates differed among HLA loci, with DRB1 alleles showing the most associated TCRs and HLA-C alleles showing the fewest. The earlier analysis of some 540 of the donors excluded seventeen rarely observed V segments, including chromosome 9 orphons, because counts were too low. Several of the top co-occurrence clusters appeared to be linked to parvovirus B19, influenza, CMV and Epstein-Barr virus, according to a later analysis. The cohort was sequenced for TCR beta chains only, and without alpha or paired-chain data the features that could be detected were limited.

Its CDR3 holds 15 amino acids, cysteine through phenylalanine. Only the CDR3 DNA is retained, 45 bases long and in frame from the first base. The germline ends are 10 bases apart after V is trimmed by 4 bases and J by 0 bases. In the germline V gene, CDR1 corresponds to SGDLS and CDR2 to YYNGEE. Input material: PBMCs. The sequence links TRBV9 to TRBJ1-4; D gene: possibly TRBD1, on 6 matching bases. The sequence derives from a male donor in good health and CMV-seropositive. The CDR3 protein sequence reads: CASSIQGATNEKLFF. In nucleotides, the sequence is TGTGCCAGCAGCATACAGGGCGCAACTAATGAAAAACTGTTTTTT.